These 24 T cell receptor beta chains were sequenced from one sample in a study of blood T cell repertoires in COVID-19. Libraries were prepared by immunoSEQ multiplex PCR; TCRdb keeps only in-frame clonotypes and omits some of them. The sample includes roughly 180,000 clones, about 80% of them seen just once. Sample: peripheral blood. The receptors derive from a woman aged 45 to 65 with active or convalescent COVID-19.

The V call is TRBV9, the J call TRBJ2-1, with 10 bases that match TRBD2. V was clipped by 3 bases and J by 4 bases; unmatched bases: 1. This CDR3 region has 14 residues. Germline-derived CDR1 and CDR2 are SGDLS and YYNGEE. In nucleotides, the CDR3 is TGTGCCAGCAGCGGTAGCGGGGGGTACAATGAGCAGTTCTTC. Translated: CASSGSGGYNEQFF. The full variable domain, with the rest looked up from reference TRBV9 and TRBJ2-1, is DSGVTQTPKHLITATGQRVTLRCSPRSGDLSVYWYQQSLDQGLQFLIQYYNGEERAKGNILERFSAQQFPDLHSELNLSSLELGDSALYFCASSGSGGYNEQFFGPGTRLTVL.

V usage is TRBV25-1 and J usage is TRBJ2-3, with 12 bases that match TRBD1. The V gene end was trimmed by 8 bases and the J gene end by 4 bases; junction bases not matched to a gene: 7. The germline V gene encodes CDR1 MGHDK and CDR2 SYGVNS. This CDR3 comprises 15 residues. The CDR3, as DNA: TGTGCCAGCGGGGGGGGACAGGGGGCGGCAGATACGCAGTATTTT. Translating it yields CASGGGQGAADTQYF. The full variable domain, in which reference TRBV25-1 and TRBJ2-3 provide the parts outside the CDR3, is EADIYQTPRYLVIGTGKKITLECSQTMGHDKMYWYQQDPGMELHLIHYSYGVNSTEKGDLSSESTVSRIRTEHFPLTLESARPSHTSQYLCASGGGQGAADTQYFGPGTRLTVL.

The CDR3 DNA follows: TGTGCCAGCAGTTCCCTTCGGGGGAGCAACTACAATGAGCAGTTCTTC. Its translation is CASSSLRGSNYNEQFF. The rearrangement links TRBV27 to TRBJ2-1; a possible D gene is TRBD2 (6 bases). The V gene lost 4 bases and the J gene lost 3 bases, with 16 bases spanning the gap. CDR1 and CDR2 (germline): MNHEY, SMNVEV (reference sequence). The CDR3 totals 16 residues.

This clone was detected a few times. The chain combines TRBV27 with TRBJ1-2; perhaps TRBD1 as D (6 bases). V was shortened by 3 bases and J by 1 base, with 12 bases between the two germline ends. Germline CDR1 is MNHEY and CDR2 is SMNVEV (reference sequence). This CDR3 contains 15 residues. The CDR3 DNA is TGTGCCAGCAGTTTCGGCAGGGGCAATAACTATGGCTACACCTTC. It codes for CASSFGRGNNYGYTF.

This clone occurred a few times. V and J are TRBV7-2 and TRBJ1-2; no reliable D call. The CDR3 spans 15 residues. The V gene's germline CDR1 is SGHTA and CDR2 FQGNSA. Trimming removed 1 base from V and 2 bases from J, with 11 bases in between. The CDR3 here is CASSLGEARNYGYTF. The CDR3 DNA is TGTGCCAGCAGCTTAGGGGAGGCTCGCAACTATGGCTACACCTTC.

The CDR3 here is CASSLQGSDTQYF. In nucleotides, the CDR3 is TGTGCCAGCAGTCTGCAGGGATCAGATACGCAGTATTTT. The chain joins TRBV6-5 to TRBJ2-3, with D perhaps matching TRBD1 (5 bases). The V gene's germline CDR1 is MNHEY and CDR2 SVGAGI. Trimming cost V 5 bases and J 4 bases, with 10 bases left between them. This CDR3 is 13 amino acids long.

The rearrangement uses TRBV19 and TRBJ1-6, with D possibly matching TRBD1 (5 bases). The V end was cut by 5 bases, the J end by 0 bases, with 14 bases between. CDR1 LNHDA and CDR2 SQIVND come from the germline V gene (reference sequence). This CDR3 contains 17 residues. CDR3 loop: CASSLGLKSSYNSPLHF. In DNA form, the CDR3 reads TGTGCCAGTAGTTTGGGACTTAAGAGCTCCTATAATTCACCCCTCCACTTT. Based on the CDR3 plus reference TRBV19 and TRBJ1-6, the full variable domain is DGGITQSPKYLFRKEGQNVTLSCEQNLNHDAMYWYRQDPGQGLRLIYYSQIVNDFQKGDIAEGYSVSREKKESFPLTVTSAQKNPTAFYLCASSLGLKSSYNSPLHFGNGTRLTVT.

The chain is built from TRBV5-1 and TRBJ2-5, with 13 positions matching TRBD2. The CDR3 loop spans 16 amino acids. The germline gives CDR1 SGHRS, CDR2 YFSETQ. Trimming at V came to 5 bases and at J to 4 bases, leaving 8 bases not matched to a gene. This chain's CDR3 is CASRSTSGGAGETQYF. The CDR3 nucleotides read TGCGCCAGCAGGTCTACTAGCGGGGGGGCCGGAGAGACCCAGTACTTC.

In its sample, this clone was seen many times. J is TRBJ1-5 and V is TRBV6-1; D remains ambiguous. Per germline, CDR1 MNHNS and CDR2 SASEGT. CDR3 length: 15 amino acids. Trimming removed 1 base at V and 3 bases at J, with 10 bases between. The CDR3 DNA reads TGTGCCAGCAGTGAAGGCCCGAGCCCCAATCAGCCCCAGCATTTT. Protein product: CASSEGPSPNQPQHF.

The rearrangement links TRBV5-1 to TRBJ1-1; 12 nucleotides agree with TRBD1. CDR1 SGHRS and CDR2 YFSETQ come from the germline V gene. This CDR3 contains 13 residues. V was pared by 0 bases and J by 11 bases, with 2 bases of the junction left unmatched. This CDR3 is CASSLVGQGAAFF. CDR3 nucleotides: TGCGCCAGCAGCTTGGTGGGACAGGGGGCCGCTTTCTTT.

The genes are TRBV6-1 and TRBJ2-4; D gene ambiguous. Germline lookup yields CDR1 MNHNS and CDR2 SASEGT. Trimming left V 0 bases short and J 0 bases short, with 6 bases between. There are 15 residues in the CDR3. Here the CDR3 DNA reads TGTGCCAGCAGTGAAGCGAGGCTAGCCAAAAACATTCAGTACTTC. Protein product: CASSEARLAKNIQYF.

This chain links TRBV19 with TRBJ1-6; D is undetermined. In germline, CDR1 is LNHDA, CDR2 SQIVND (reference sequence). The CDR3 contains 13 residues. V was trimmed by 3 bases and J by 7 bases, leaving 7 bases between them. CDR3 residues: CASSIRGNSPLHF. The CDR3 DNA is TGTGCCAGTAGTATTCGGGGAAATTCACCCCTCCACTTT.

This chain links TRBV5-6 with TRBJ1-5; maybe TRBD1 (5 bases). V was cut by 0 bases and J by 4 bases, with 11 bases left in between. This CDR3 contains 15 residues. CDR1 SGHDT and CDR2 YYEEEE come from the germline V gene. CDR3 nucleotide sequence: TGTGCCAGCAGCTTGGCGGCAGGGTGGAATCAGCCCCAGCATTTT. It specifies CASSLAAGWNQPQHF.

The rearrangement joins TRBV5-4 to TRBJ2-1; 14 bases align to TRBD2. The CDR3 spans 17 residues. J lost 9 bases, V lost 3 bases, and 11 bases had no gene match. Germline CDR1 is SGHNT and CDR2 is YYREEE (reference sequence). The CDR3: CASSSATSGGARGEQFF. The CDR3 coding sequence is TGTGCCAGCAGCTCGGCGACTAGCGGGGGGGCCCGGGGTGAGCAGTTCTTC.

The CDR3 loop reads CAWSGGTGQGQPQHF. As DNA, the CDR3 is TGTGCCTGGAGCGGGGGGACAGGGCAAGGTCAGCCCCAGCATTTT. The J gene is TRBJ1-5, the V gene TRBV30, with 9 bases lining up with TRBD1. The CDR3 runs to 15 residues. CDR1 and CDR2 (germline): GTSNPN, SVGIG (reference sequence). After removal of 3 bases from V and 6 bases from J, the junction contained 9 bases not matched to a gene.

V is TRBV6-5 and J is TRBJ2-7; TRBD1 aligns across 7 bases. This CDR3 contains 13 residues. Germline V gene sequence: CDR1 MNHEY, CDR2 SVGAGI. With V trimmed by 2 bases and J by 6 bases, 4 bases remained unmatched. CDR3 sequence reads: CASSYDRAGEQYF. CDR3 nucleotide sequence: TGTGCCAGCAGTTACGACAGGGCCGGCGAGCAGTACTTC.

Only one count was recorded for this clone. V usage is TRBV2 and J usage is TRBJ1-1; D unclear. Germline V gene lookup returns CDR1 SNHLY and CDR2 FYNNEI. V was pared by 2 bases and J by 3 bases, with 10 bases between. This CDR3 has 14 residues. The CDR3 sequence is CASSETGLYTEAFF. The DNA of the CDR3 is TGTGCCAGCAGTGAAACGGGTTTGTACACTGAAGCTTTCTTT.

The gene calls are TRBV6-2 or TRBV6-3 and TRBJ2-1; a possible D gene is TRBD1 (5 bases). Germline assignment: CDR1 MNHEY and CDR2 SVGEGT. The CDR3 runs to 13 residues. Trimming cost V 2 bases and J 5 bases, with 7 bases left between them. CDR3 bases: TGTGCCAGCAGTTACCAGGGTCACAATGAGCAGTTCTTC. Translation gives CASSYQGHNEQFF.

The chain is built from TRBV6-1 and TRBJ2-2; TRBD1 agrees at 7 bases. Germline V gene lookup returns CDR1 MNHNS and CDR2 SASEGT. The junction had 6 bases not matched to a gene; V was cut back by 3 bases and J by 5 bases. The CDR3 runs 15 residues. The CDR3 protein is CASSETGFRTGELFF. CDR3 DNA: TGTGCCAGCAGTGAGACAGGGTTTAGGACCGGGGAGCTGTTTTTT.

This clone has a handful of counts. CDR3 loop: CATSRDQTGYTF. In DNA, the CDR3 is TGTGCCACCAGCAGAGATCAAACAGGCTACACCTTC. V is TRBV15 and J is TRBJ1-2; D is unclear. The germline V gene has CDR1 LNHNV and CDR2 YYDKDF (reference sequence). The V gene lost 0 bases and the J gene lost 8 bases, with 7 bases spanning the gap. The CDR3 is 12 amino acids.

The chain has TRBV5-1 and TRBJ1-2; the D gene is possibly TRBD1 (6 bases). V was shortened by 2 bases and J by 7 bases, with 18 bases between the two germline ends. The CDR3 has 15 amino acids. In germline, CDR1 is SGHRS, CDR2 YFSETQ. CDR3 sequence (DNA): TGCGCCAGCAGCTTCACAGGGCCGGGTGCCGGTGGCTACACCTTC. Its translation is CASSFTGPGAGGYTF.

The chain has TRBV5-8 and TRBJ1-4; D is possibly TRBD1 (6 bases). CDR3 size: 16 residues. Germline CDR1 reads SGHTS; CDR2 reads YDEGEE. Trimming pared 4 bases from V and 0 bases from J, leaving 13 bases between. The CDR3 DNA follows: TGTGCCAGCAGCGTTGCGACAGGTTCAACTAATGAAAAACTGTTTTTT. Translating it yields CASSVATGSTNEKLFF.

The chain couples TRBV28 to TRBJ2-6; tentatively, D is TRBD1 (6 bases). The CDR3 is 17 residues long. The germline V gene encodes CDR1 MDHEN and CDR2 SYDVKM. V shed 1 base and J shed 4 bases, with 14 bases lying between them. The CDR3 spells CASSLSGRGSGANVLTF. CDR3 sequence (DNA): TGTGCCAGCAGTTTATCGGGCAGGGGCTCAGGGGCCAACGTCCTGACTTTC.

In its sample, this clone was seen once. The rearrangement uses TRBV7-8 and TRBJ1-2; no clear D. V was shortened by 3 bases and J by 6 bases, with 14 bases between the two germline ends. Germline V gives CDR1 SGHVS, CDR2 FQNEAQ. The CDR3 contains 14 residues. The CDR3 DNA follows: TGTGCCAGCAGCTTCAGTCCGTCCGAGGATGGCTACACCTTC. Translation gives CASSFSPSEDGYTF.